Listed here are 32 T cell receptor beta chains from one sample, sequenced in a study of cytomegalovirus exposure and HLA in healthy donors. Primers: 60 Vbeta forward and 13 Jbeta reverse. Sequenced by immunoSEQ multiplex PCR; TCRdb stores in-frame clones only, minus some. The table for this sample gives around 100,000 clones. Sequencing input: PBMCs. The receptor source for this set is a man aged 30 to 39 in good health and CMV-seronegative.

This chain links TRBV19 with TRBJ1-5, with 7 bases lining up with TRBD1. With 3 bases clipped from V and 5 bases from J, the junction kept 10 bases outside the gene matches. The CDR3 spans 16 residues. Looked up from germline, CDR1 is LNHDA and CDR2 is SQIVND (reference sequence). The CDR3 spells CASSIKGAGIYQPQHF. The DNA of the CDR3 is TGTGCCAGTAGTATTAAGGGGGCCGGCATCTATCAGCCCCAGCATTTT.

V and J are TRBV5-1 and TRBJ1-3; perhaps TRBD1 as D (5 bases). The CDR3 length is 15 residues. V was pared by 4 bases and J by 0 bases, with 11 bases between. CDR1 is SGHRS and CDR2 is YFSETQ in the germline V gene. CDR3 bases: TGCGCCAGCAGCCAGACAGCAAACTCTGGAAACACCATATATTTT. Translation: CASSQTANSGNTIYF.

For the CDR3, the DNA is TGTGCCAGTAAATTAAAGCCCCGGGGGGTCCTTGACACCGGGGAGCTGTTTTTT. Translated, it gives CASKLKPRGVLDTGELFF. This chain uses TRBV19 with TRBJ2-2; 7 bases map to TRBD2. The CDR3 covers 18 residues. The V gene's germline CDR1 is LNHDA and CDR2 SQIVND (reference sequence). V lost 7 bases and J lost 3; bases outside the gene matches: 17. Variable domain in full (rest from reference TRBV19 and TRBJ2-2): DGGITQSPKYLFRKEGQNVTLSCEQNLNHDAMYWYRQDPGQGLRLIYYSQIVNDFQKGDIAEGYSVSREKKESFPLTVTSAQKNPTAFYLCASKLKPRGVLDTGELFFGEGSRLTVL.

The DNA of the CDR3 is TGTGCCAGCAGCGTAGGGGTGTGGGCGACCCAGTACTTC. Its translation is CASSVGVWATQYF. The chain links TRBV9 to TRBJ2-5; D uncertain. The CDR3 has 13 amino acids. Between the trimmed V and J ends, which lost 0 bases and 7 bases, there was a span of 10 bases. CDR1 is SGDLS, CDR2 YYNGEE, per germline.

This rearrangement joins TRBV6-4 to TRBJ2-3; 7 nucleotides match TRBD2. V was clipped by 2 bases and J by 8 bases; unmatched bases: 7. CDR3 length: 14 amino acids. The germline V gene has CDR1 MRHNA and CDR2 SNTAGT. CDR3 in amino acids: CASSDEGGEGTQYF. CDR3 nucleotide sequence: TGTGCCAGCAGTGACGAGGGAGGGGAGGGTACGCAGTATTTT.

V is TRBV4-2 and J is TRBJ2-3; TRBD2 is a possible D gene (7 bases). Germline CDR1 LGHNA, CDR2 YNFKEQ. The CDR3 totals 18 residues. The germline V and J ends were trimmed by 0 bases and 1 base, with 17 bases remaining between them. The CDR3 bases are TGTGCCAGCAGCCAAGATACGCTCCGGGGGGCCGGCACAGATACGCAGTATTTT. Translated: CASSQDTLRGAGTDTQYF.

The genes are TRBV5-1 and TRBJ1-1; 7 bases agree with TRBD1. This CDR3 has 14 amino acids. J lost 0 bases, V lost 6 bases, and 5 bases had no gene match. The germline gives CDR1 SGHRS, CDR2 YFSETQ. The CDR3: CASTIGTVNTEAFF. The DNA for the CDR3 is TGCGCCAGCACCATTGGGACAGTGAACACTGAAGCTTTCTTT.

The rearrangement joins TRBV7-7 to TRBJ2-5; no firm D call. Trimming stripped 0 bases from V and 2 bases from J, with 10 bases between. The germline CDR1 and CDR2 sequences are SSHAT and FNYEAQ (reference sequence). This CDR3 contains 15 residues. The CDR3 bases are TGTGCCAGCAGCTTAGCGTTCAGCAGGCAAGAGACCCAGTACTTC. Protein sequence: CASSLAFSRQETQYF.

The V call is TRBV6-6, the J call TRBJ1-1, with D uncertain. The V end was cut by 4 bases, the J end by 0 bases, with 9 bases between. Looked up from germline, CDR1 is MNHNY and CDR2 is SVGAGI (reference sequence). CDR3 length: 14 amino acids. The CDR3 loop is CASSFYRVNTEAFF. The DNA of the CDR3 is TGTGCCAGCAGTTTCTACCGCGTGAACACTGAAGCTTTCTTT.

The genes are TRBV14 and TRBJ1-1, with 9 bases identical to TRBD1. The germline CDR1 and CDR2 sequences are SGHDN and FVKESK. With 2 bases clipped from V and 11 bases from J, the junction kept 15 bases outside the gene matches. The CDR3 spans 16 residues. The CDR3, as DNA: TGTGCCAGCAGCCAATTTTTCCGGCCGGGACAGGGACGCGCTTTCTTT. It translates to CASSQFFRPGQGRAFF. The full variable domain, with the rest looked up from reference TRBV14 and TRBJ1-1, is EAGVTQFPSHSVIEKGQTVTLRCDPISGHDNLYWYRRVMGKEIKFLLHFVKESKQDESGMPNNRFLAERTGGTYSTLKVQPAELEDSGVYFCASSQFFRPGQGRAFFGQGTRLTVV.

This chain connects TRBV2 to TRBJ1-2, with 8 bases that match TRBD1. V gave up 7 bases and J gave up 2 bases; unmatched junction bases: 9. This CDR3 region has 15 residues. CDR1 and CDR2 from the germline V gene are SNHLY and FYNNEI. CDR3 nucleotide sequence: TGTGCCAGCACGGGTCAGGGGGCGAACAACTATGGCTACACCTTC. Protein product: CASTGQGANNYGYTF. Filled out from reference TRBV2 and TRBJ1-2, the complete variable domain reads EPEVTQTPSHQVTQMGQEVILRCVPISNHLYFYWYRQILGQKVEFLVSFYNNEISEKSEIFDDQFSVERPDGSNFTLKIRSTKLEDSAMYFCASTGQGANNYGYTFGSGTRLTVV.

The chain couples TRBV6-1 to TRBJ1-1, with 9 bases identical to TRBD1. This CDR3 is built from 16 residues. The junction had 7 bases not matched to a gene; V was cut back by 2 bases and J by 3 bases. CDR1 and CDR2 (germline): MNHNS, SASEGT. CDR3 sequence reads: CASSERGGQGYTEAFF. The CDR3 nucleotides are TGTGCCAGCAGTGAAAGAGGGGGACAGGGTTACACTGAAGCTTTCTTT.

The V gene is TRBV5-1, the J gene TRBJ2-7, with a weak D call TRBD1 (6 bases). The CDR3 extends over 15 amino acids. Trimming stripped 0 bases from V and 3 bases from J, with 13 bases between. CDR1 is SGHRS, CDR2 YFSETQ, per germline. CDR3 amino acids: CASSLAGTKNYEQYF. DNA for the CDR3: TGCGCCAGCAGCTTGGCCGGGACAAAAAACTACGAGCAGTACTTC.

The CDR3 sequence: CASSEHRDTGELFF. The DNA of the CDR3 is TGTGCCAGCAGTGAACACAGGGACACCGGGGAGCTGTTTTTT. This rearrangement joins TRBV25-1 to TRBJ2-2; D may be TRBD1 (6 bases). CDR3 length equals 14 residues. Germline values: CDR1 MGHDK, CDR2 SYGVNS. Between the trimmed V and J ends, which lost 2 bases and 3 bases, there was a span of 7 bases.

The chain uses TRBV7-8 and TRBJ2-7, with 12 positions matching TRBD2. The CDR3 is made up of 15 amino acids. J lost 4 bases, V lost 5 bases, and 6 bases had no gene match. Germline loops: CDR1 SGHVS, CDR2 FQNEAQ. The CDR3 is CASSRRGLAGYEQYF. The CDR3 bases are TGTGCCAGCAGCCGGCGAGGACTAGCGGGGTACGAGCAGTACTTC.

The CDR3, as DNA: TGTGCCAGCAGCCAAGAAACTAGCGGCTCCTACGAGCAGTACTTC. Translation gives CASSQETSGSYEQYF. V is TRBV4-2 and J is TRBJ2-7; the match to TRBD2 covers 8 bases. V shed 0 bases and J 0 bases; nucleotides not matched to a gene: 1. The CDR3 runs to 15 residues. Germline lookup yields CDR1 LGHNA and CDR2 YNFKEQ.

The CDR3 spells CASSVDIMNTGELFF. Written as DNA, the CDR3 is TGTGCCAGCAGCGTAGATATAATGAACACCGGGGAGCTGTTTTTT. The chain has TRBV9 and TRBJ2-2; D is unclear. The CDR3 covers 15 residues. The ends were cut back, 0 bases at V and 1 base at J, with 7 bases in the middle. Germline assignment: CDR1 SGDLS and CDR2 YYNGEE.

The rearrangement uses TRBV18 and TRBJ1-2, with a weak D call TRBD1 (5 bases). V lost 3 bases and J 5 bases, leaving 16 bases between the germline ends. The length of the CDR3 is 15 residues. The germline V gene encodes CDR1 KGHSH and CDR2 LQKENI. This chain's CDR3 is CASSPPGGPRYGYTF. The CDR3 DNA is TGTGCCAGCTCACCTCCCGGGGGACCTCGGTATGGCTACACCTTC.

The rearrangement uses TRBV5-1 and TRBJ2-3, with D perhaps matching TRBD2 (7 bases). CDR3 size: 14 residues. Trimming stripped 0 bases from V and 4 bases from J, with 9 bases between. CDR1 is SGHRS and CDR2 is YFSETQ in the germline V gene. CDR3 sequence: CASSLAGGPDTQYF. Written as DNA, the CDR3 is TGCGCCAGCAGCTTGGCCGGGGGGCCAGATACGCAGTATTTT.

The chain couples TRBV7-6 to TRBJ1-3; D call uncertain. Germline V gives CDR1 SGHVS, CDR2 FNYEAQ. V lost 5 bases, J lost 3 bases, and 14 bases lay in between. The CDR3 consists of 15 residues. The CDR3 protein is CASSPTPGIGNTIYF. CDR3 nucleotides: TGTGCCAGCAGCCCCACTCCCGGGATTGGAAACACCATATATTTT.

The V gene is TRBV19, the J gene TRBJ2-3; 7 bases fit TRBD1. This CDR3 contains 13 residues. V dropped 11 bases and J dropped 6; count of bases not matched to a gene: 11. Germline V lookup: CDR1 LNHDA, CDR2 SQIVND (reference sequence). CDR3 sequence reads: CAVESRGLDTQYF. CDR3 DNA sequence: TGTGCCGTTGAATCAAGGGGGCTGGATACGCAGTATTTT.

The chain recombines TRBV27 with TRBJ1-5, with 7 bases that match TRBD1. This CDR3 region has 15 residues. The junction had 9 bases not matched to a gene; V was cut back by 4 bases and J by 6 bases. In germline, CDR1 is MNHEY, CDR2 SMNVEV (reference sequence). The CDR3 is CASSYEGAMGQPQHF. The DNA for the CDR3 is TGTGCCAGCAGTTACGAGGGGGCTATGGGTCAGCCCCAGCATTTT.

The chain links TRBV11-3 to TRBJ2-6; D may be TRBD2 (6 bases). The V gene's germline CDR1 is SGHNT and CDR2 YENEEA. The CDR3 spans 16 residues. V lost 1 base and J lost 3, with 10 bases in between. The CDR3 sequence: CASSLGGGGGANVLTF. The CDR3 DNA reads TGTGCCAGCAGCTTAGGGGGAGGAGGTGGGGCCAACGTCCTGACTTTC. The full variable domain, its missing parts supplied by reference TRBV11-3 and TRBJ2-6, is EAGVVQSPRYKIIEKKQPVAFWCNPISGHNTLYWYLQNLGQGPELLIRYENEEAVDDSQLPKDRFSAERLKGVDSTLKIQPAELGDSAVYLCASSLGGGGGANVLTFGAGSRLTVL.

This CDR3 reads CASSFGGGSPGVGEQFF. The DNA for the CDR3 is TGTGCCAGCAGCTTCGGCGGGGGGTCCCCTGGGGTTGGTGAGCAGTTCTTC. The chain uses TRBV11-2 and TRBJ2-1, with 8 bases fitting TRBD2. The CDR3 runs to 17 residues. Germline V CDR1 and CDR2: SGHAT, FQNNGV. The J segment lost 9 bases and the V segment lost 3 bases, leaving 16 bases of the junction unmatched.

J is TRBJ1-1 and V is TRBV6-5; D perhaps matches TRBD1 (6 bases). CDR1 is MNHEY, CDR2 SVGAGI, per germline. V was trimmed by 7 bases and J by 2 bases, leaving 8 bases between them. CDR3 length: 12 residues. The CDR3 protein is CASKDSNTEAFF. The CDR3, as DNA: TGTGCCAGCAAGGACAGCAACACTGAAGCTTTCTTT.

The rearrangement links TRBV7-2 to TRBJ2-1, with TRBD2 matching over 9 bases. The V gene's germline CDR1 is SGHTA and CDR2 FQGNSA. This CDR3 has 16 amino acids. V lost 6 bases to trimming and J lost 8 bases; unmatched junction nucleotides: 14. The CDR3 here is CASSPGSAGGEYEQFF. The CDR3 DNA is TGTGCCAGCAGTCCAGGGTCGGCGGGGGGGGAATATGAGCAGTTCTTC.

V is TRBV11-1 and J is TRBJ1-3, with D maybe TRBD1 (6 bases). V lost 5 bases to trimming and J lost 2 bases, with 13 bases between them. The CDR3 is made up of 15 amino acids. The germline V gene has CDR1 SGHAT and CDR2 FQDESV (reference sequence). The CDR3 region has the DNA TGTGCCAGCAGCCCGTGGACAGCCCCTGGAAACACCATATATTTT. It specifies CASSPWTAPGNTIYF.

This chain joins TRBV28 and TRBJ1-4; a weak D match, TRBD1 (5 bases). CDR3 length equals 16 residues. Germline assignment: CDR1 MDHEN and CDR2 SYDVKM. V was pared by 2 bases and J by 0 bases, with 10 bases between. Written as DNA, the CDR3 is TGTGCCAGCAGTTTAAGGGGAGGGTCAACTAATGAAAAACTGTTTTTT. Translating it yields CASSLRGGSTNEKLFF.

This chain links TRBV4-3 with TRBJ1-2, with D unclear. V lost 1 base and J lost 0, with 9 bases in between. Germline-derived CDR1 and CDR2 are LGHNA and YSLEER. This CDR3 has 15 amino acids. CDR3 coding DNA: TGCGCCAGCAGCCAAGGGTTTGAGACTAACTATGGCTACACCTTC. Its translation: CASSQGFETNYGYTF.

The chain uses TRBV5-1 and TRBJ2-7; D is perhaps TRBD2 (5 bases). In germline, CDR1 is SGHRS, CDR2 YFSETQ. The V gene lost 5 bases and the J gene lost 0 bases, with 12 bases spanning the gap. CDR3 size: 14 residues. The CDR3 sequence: CASRLAAGSYEQYF. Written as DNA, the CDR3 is TGCGCCAGCAGGCTGGCGGCGGGCTCCTACGAGCAGTACTTC. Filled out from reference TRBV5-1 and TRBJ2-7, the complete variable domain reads KAGVTQTPRYLIKTRGQQVTLSCSPISGHRSVSWYQQTPGQGLQFLFEYFSETQRNKGNFPGRFSGRQFSNSRSEMNVSTLELGDSALYLCASRLAAGSYEQYFGPGTRLTVT.

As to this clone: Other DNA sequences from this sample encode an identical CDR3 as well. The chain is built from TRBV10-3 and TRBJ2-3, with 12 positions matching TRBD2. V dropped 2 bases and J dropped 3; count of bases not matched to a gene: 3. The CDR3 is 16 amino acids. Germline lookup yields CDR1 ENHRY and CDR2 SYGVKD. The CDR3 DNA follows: TGTGCCATCAGTGAGGGACTAGCGGGGTCAACAGATACGCAGTATTTT. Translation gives CAISEGLAGSTDTQYF.

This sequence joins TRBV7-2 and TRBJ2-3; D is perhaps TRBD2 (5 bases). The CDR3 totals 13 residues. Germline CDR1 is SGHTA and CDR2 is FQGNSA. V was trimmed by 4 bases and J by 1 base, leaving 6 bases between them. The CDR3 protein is CASSWRGTDTQYF. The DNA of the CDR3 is TGTGCCAGCAGCTGGCGGGGCACAGATACGCAGTATTTT.